The 26 T cell receptor beta chains in this list originate from one sample, sequenced in a study of blood T cell repertoires in COVID-19. Profiling relied on immunoSEQ multiplex PCR, and the TCRdb table lists in-frame clones only, not all of them. The table lists about 120,000 clones, roughly 80% of them singletons, with more than 15% in the top ten. Sequencing used peripheral blood. The receptors were sampled from a woman aged 55-69 years with acute or convalescent COVID-19.

The CDR3 DNA sequence: TGTGCCAGCAGTATACGTCACCAGGGCACAGATACGCAGTATTTT. Protein sequence: CASSIRHQGTDTQYF. The chain has TRBV27 and TRBJ2-3; D not resolved. The CDR3 totals 15 residues. V gave up 5 bases and J gave up 1 base, with 13 bases separating them. Germline V gives CDR1 MNHEY, CDR2 SMNVEV (reference sequence).

The V and J genes are TRBV7-2 and TRBJ2-2; D is perhaps TRBD2 (6 bases). The CDR3 runs to 15 residues. CDR1 and CDR2 from the germline V gene are SGHTA and FQGNSA. V lost 2 bases and J 1 base, leaving 8 bases between the germline ends. The chain's CDR3 is CASSLRRGNTGELFF. CDR3 nucleotide sequence: TGTGCCAGCAGCTTAAGGCGGGGGAACACCGGGGAGCTGTTTTTT.

CDR3 sequence reads: CASTSPGQGAAEAFF. The CDR3 DNA follows: TGTGCCAGCACCTCACCGGGACAGGGGGCCGCTGAAGCTTTCTTT. The chain recombines TRBV6-5 with TRBJ1-1, with 12 bases aligning to TRBD1. V shed 7 bases and J 6 bases; nucleotides not matched to a gene: 9. The CDR3 consists of 15 residues. The germline gives CDR1 MNHEY, CDR2 SVGAGI.

This chain uses TRBV28 with TRBJ1-6; 7 nucleotides match TRBD1. CDR1 and CDR2 (germline): MDHEN, SYDVKM. The CDR3 covers 16 residues. V shed 5 bases, J shed 5 bases, and the junction held 9 bases outside the gene matches. CDR3 in DNA: TGTGCCAGCAGTCCGATAAGGGACAGTCATAATTCACCCCTCCACTTT. It codes for CASSPIRDSHNSPLHF. Supplemented by reference TRBV28 and TRBJ1-6, the full variable domain reads DVKVTQSSRYLVKRTGEKVFLECVQDMDHENMFWYRQDPGLGLRLIYFSYDVKMKEKGDIPEGYSVSREKKERFSLILESASTNQTSMYLCASSPIRDSHNSPLHFGNGTRLTVT.

The chain has TRBV27 and TRBJ2-3; 8 positions agree with TRBD2. Germline V gene data show CDR1 as MNHEY and CDR2 as SMNVEV (reference sequence). V trimming: 5 bases; J trimming: 5 bases; junction bases outside the gene matches: 6. This CDR3 has 14 amino acids. For the CDR3, the DNA is TGTGCCAGCAGTATAGGCGGGGGGCGAGATACGCAGTATTTT. This gives the protein CASSIGGGRDTQYF.

The V gene is TRBV24-1, the J gene TRBJ2-2; 8 positions match TRBD1. The CDR3 extends over 16 amino acids. Germline CDR1 is KGHDR and CDR2 is SFDVKD. Trimming removed 3 bases from V and 1 base from J; junction bases left unmatched: 3. CDR3 protein: CATSDPGTGNTGELFF. CDR3 sequence (DNA): TGTGCCACCAGTGATCCCGGGACAGGGAACACCGGGGAGCTGTTTTTT.

The chain combines TRBV19 with TRBJ1-3; D remains ambiguous. The length of the CDR3 is 14 residues. Trimming removed 3 bases at V and 0 bases at J, with 6 bases between. Germline V lookup: CDR1 LNHDA, CDR2 SQIVND (reference sequence). The DNA for the CDR3 is TGTGCCAGTAGTATTTTGAGCTCTGGAAACACCATATATTTT. Its protein product is CASSILSSGNTIYF.

V is TRBV20-1 and J is TRBJ1-2, with TRBD1 identical over 8 bases. Germline assignment: CDR1 DFQATT and CDR2 SNEGSKA (reference sequence). This CDR3 has 10 residues. CDR3 sequence reads: CRTGEEGYTF. The CDR3, as DNA: TGCAGGACAGGGGAGGAAGGCTACACCTTC.

DNA of the CDR3: TGTGCCAGCAGCGTAGACCTAGCGACCTACAATGAGCAGTTCTTC. This codes for CASSVDLATYNEQFF. V usage is TRBV9 and J usage is TRBJ2-1; tentatively, D is TRBD2 (6 bases). This CDR3 spans 15 amino acids. The germline V gene encodes CDR1 SGDLS and CDR2 YYNGEE. The V gene lost 0 bases and the J gene lost 2 bases, with 9 bases spanning the gap.

The rearrangement links TRBV6-5 to TRBJ1-2; D is undetermined. Trimming removed 11 bases from V and 4 bases from J, with 14 bases in between. There are 12 residues in the CDR3. Germline V gene lookup returns CDR1 MNHEY and CDR2 SVGAGI. The CDR3 DNA follows: TGTGCCGACGCCCCAGACACCTATGGCTACACCTTC. Encoded protein: CADAPDTYGYTF.

The genes are TRBV9 and TRBJ2-3, with a tentative D call TRBD2 (6 bases). Germline CDR1 and CDR2: SGDLS and YYNGEE. V lost 3 bases to trimming and J lost 1 base, with 15 bases between them. The CDR3 length is 16 residues. In DNA form, the CDR3 reads TGTGCCAGCAGCGCCAACCCTAGCGACGGCACAGATACGCAGTATTTT. It specifies CASSANPSDGTDTQYF.

V is TRBV6-6 and J is TRBJ2-7; 9 bases agree with TRBD1. V gave up 5 bases and J gave up 5 bases; unmatched junction bases: 7. The CDR3 has 14 residues. Germline V gene sequence: CDR1 MNHNY, CDR2 SVGAGI (reference sequence). As DNA, the CDR3 is TGTGCCAGCAGTAAAGGACAGGGGAGCAACGAGCAGTACTTC. Translation gives CASSKGQGSNEQYF.

The genes are TRBV5-1 and TRBJ2-7; 7 positions match TRBD2. The length of the CDR3 is 13 residues. The J segment lost 4 bases and the V segment lost 5 bases, leaving 6 bases of the junction unmatched. The germline gives CDR1 SGHRS, CDR2 YFSETQ. This chain's CDR3 is CASRMGGEYEQYF. The CDR3 DNA follows: TGCGCCAGCAGGATGGGGGGGGAGTACGAGCAGTACTTC.

The chain recombines TRBV4-1 with TRBJ1-2, with D maybe TRBD1 (6 bases). Trimming took 0 bases from V and 7 from J, leaving 15 bases between them. CDR3 length: 15 amino acids. The germline gives CDR1 MGHRA, CDR2 YSYEKL. The CDR3 coding sequence is TGCGCCAGCAGCCAAGATAACAGGGAGGGTGGTGGCTACACCTTC. Translated, it gives CASSQDNREGGGYTF.

CDR3 region: CASSQGAGGRAYEQYF. Here the CDR3 DNA reads TGTGCCAGCAGCCAAGGAGCGGGGGGGCGAGCCTACGAGCAGTACTTC. The chain employs TRBV4-2 and TRBJ2-7, with 10 bases lining up with TRBD2. The V gene end was trimmed by 1 base and the J gene end by 2 bases; junction bases not matched to a gene: 5. Looked up from germline, CDR1 is LGHNA and CDR2 is YNFKEQ. The CDR3 is 16 residues long.

V is TRBV6-5 and J is TRBJ2-7; 7 bases are a match to TRBD1. Germline CDR1 is MNHEY and CDR2 is SVGAGI. V shed 6 bases and J 1 base; nucleotides not matched to a gene: 3. The CDR3 is 13 amino acids. As DNA, the CDR3 is TGTGCCAGCAGCCCACAGGGGTCCTACGAGCAGTACTTC. It specifies CASSPQGSYEQYF.

The CDR3 is CASSQDEGLGWADTQYF. The CDR3 region has the DNA TGTGCCAGCAGCCAAGATGAGGGCCTTGGTTGGGCAGATACGCAGTATTTT. The rearrangement uses TRBV4-2 and TRBJ2-3; possible D gene TRBD2, 5 bases. The V gene lost 0 bases and the J gene lost 4 bases, with 17 bases spanning the gap. CDR3 size: 17 residues. CDR1 is LGHNA, CDR2 YNFKEQ, per germline.

CDR3 nucleotides: TGTGCCATAGATCCGGGACAGGGTAAAGAGACCCAGTACTTC. Translating gives CAIDPGQGKETQYF. The chain employs TRBV28 and TRBJ2-5, with 9 bases identical to TRBD1. Unmatched junction bases numbered 9, after V lost 10 bases and J lost 3 bases. Germline CDR1 MDHEN, CDR2 SYDVKM. The CDR3 is made up of 14 amino acids. The entire variable domain, with the rest obtained from reference TRBV28 and TRBJ2-5, is as follows: DVKVTQSSRYLVKRTGEKVFLECVQDMDHENMFWYRQDPGLGLRLIYFSYDVKMKEKGDIPEGYSVSREKKERFSLILESASTNQTSMYLCAIDPGQGKETQYFGPGTRLLVL.

This chain joins TRBV15 and TRBJ2-2; D perhaps matches TRBD1 (5 bases). Trimming took 5 bases from V and 1 from J, leaving 14 bases between them. Germline assignment: CDR1 LNHNV and CDR2 YYDKDF (reference sequence). The CDR3 runs 16 residues. The CDR3 region has the DNA TGTGCCACCAGCGGGGTTAGGGGCCTGAACACCGGGGAGCTGTTTTTT. Residues: CATSGVRGLNTGELFF. Supplemented by reference TRBV15 and TRBJ2-2, the full variable domain reads DAMVIQNPRYQVTQFGKPVTLSCSQTLNHNVMYWYQQKSSQAPKLLFHYYDKDFNNEADTPDNFQSRRPNTSFCFLDIRSPGLGDTAMYLCATSGVRGLNTGELFFGEGSRLTVL.

The rearrangement links TRBV18 to TRBJ1-3; a possible D gene is TRBD1 (6 bases). Germline V lookup: CDR1 KGHSH, CDR2 LQKENI. This CDR3 is 15 amino acids long. Trimming took off 3 bases at V and 2 bases at J, with 11 bases between the two ends. The DNA for the CDR3 is TGTGCCAGCTCACCGTCAGGGGCGCCTGGAAACACCATATATTTT. It codes for CASSPSGAPGNTIYF.

V usage is TRBV12-3 or TRBV12-4 and J usage is TRBJ1-6, with D tentatively TRBD1 (6 bases). Trimming took off 3 bases at V and 9 bases at J, with 9 bases between the two ends. This CDR3 has 13 amino acids. The CDR3 region is CASSFGGGSPLHF. As DNA, the CDR3 is TGTGCCAGCAGTTTTGGGGGCGGTTCACCCCTCCACTTT.

V is TRBV6-2 or TRBV6-3 and J is TRBJ2-1; TRBD1 matches 10 bases. Trimming at V came to 4 bases and at J to 9 bases, leaving 3 bases not matched to a gene. Germline CDR1 reads MNHEY; CDR2 reads SVGEGT. This CDR3 comprises 13 residues. CDR3 residues: CASSSDRGGEQFF. The DNA for the CDR3 is TGTGCCAGCAGTTCGGACAGGGGGGGTGAGCAGTTCTTC.

Concerning this clone itself: One junction end does not reproduce the germline sequence, and a read error may be involved. The chain joins TRBV18 to TRBJ1-1, with 9 bases that match TRBD1. The CDR3 is made up of 16 amino acids. From germline, CDR1 is KGHSH and CDR2 LQKENI. The CDR3 region is CASSPGTGWVKTEAFF. For the CDR3, the DNA is TGTGCCAGCTCTCCGGGGACAGGGTGGGTGAAAACTGAAGCTTTCTTT.

V is TRBV4-3 and J is TRBJ1-2; D gene uncertain. This CDR3 region has 16 residues. V was trimmed by 0 bases and J by 2 bases, leaving 13 bases between them. Germline loops: CDR1 LGHNA, CDR2 YSLEER. The CDR3 sequence is CASSQDVQLKNYGYTF. Written as DNA, the CDR3 is TGCGCCAGCAGCCAAGATGTACAGCTGAAGAACTATGGCTACACCTTC.

J is TRBJ1-1 and V is TRBV6-5, with TRBD1 matching over 7 bases. The trim removed 7 bases at V and 1 base at J, leaving 9 bases unmatched. From germline, CDR1 is MNHEY and CDR2 SVGAGI. The CDR3 extends over 15 amino acids. For the CDR3, the DNA is TGTGCCAGCATCCAGGGGGTCGGTCGGAACACTGAAGCTTTCTTT. It codes for CASIQGVGRNTEAFF.

On this clone: Other DNA sequences in the same sample also yield this CDR3. V and J are TRBV5-1 and TRBJ2-5, with D possibly being TRBD1 (7 bases). From germline, CDR1 is SGHRS and CDR2 YFSETQ. V lost 2 bases to trimming and J lost 5 bases, with 10 bases between them. This CDR3 region has 13 residues. CDR3 loop: CASSLQGRETQYF. Here the CDR3 DNA reads TGCGCCAGCAGCTTACAGGGGAGGGAGACCCAGTACTTC.